This T cell receptor (beta chain) is from a study of CD8+ T cells in alopecia areata. Study as a whole: Administration of oral tofacitinib to treated patients was at 5 to 10 mg twice daily.

In each case, RNA was isolated and then reverse transcribed into cDNA as the sequencing template. Repertoires were generated with immunoSEQ multiplex PCR, while TCRdb's copy carries only in-frame clones and drops some. The table has 150,000 or so clones, 67% seen once. The germline CDR1 and CDR2 sequences are MGHRA and YSYEKL. Trimming took 1 base from V and 4 from J, leaving 10 bases between them. The CDR3 totals 14 residues. Punch biopsies of lesional scalp, plus peripheral blood, were taken from alopecia areata patients. PBMCs yielded sorted CD4+ and CD8+ T cells. This chain connects TRBV4-1 to TRBJ1-1; D possibly corresponds to TRBD1 (5 bases). The input for sequencing was CD8+ T cells sorted from blood, taken at week 0. The receptor was isolated from a human donor with alopecia areata. CDR3 amino acids: CASSQGQGGTEAFF. The CDR3 coding sequence is TGCGCCAGCAGCCAAGGGCAGGGTGGCACTGAAGCTTTCTTT.